This section outlines one TCR beta chain sequence together with its context. Original data processing: Amplification from reference gene primers served as the basis for estimated nucleated cell counts. Profiled with immunoSEQ multiplex PCR; TCRdb holds only in-frame clones, not every one. From that table come the V and J calls and clone size; the DNA was used to work out D and trimming. The table lists 140,000 or so clones, around nine tenths of them singletons. This sample was included in a study of blood T cell repertoires in COVID-19. Study context: Acute-phase and convalescent COVID-19 samples originated in the United States, Italy and Spain. Sources were T cells, B-cell-depleted T cells, or PBMCs; the material itself was cDNA or gDNA.

The CDR3 contains 12 residues. V gave up 4 bases and J gave up 10 bases, with 12 bases separating them. The germline CDR1 and CDR2 sequences are KGHDR and SFDVKD. The sequence derives from a woman between 50 and 59 years old with active or convalescent COVID-19. The sample consisted of peripheral blood. This sequence joins TRBV24-1 and TRBJ1-2, with TRBD1 as a possible D gene (5 bases). CDR3: CATSDYRNNYTF. CDR3 sequence (DNA): TGTGCCACCAGTGACTACAGGAATAACTACACCTTC.